Below are 22 T cell receptor beta chains sequenced from a single sample in a study of blood T cell repertoires in COVID-19. Measured with immunoSEQ multiplex PCR; TCRdb has only the in-frame clones, and not every one. The sample gives around 100,000 clones, over 75% of which show up once; under 7% is in the top ten. Sequenced input: peripheral blood. These receptors were obtained from a woman aged 55-75 years with acute or convalescent COVID-19.

Regarding this clone: Other DNA sequences in the sample encode the same CDR3. This CDR3 reads CASSALAGGYNEQFF. The DNA for the CDR3 is TGTGCCAGCAGCGCGTTAGCGGGAGGGTACAATGAGCAGTTCTTC. The V and J genes are TRBV9 and TRBJ2-1; 11 nucleotides align to TRBD2. Trimming at V came to 3 bases and at J to 4 bases, leaving 3 bases not matched to a gene. CDR1 is SGDLS, CDR2 YYNGEE, per germline. The CDR3 covers 15 residues.

This clone has just one count. The CDR3 here is CASSFYPGLAACYEQYV. Written as DNA, the CDR3 is TGTGCTAGCAGCTTCTACCCCGGACTAGCGGCATGCTACGAGCAGTACGTC. The chain links TRBV7-7 to TRBJ2-7, with 10 bases fitting TRBD2. The germline gives CDR1 SSHAT, CDR2 FNYEAQ (reference sequence). This CDR3 contains 17 residues.

The gene calls are TRBV7-2 and TRBJ1-2, with D unclear. Germline CDR1 reads SGHTA; CDR2 reads FQGNSA. Trimming left V 1 base short and J 0 bases short, with 6 bases between. CDR3 length: 14 residues. The CDR3 here is CASSLGLANYGYTF. CDR3 nucleotides: TGTGCCAGCAGCTTAGGGTTAGCTAACTATGGCTACACCTTC.

V usage is TRBV5-6 and J usage is TRBJ2-7, with TRBD1 matching 7 bases. The CDR3 is 14 residues long. Germline lookup yields CDR1 SGHDT and CDR2 YYEEEE. V trimming: 3 bases; J trimming: 3 bases; junction bases outside the gene matches: 6. CDR3 sequence (DNA): TGTGCCAGCAGCTCCGAGTGGGACAGCTACGAGCAGTACGTC. Amino acid sequence: CASSSEWDSYEQYV.

The chain links TRBV24-1 to TRBJ2-1, with D perhaps TRBD2 (5 bases). CDR1 and CDR2 from the germline V gene are KGHDR and SFDVKD. Trimming shortened V by 4 bases and J by 9 bases, and 12 bases separated the two germline ends. The CDR3 is 13 amino acids. The CDR3 here is CATSDPTRGEQFF. CDR3 bases: TGTGCCACCAGTGACCCGACCCGGGGTGAGCAGTTCTTC.

CDR3 in DNA: TGCGCCAGCAGCTTGGCCCCGGCGGGAGACACAGATACGCAGTATTTT. It translates to CASSLAPAGDTDTQYF. The chain links TRBV5-1 to TRBJ2-3; 7 bases fit TRBD2. The CDR3 runs to 16 residues. Germline values: CDR1 SGHRS, CDR2 YFSETQ. Trimming removed 0 bases from V and 2 bases from J; junction bases left unmatched: 6. Full variable domain (outside the CDR3, taken from reference TRBV5-1 and TRBJ2-3): KAGVTQTPRYLIKTRGQQVTLSCSPISGHRSVSWYQQTPGQGLQFLFEYFSETQRNKGNFPGRFSGRQFSNSRSEMNVSTLELGDSALYLCASSLAPAGDTDTQYFGPGTRLTVL.

V and J are TRBV6-5 and TRBJ2-2; 9 bases match TRBD1. The CDR3 loop spans 15 amino acids. Trimming cost V 7 bases and J 2 bases; bases outside gene matches: 5. Germline loops: CDR1 MNHEY, CDR2 SVGAGI. The CDR3 protein is CASMLGQGNTGELFF. In DNA, the CDR3 is TGTGCCAGCATGTTGGGACAGGGAAACACCGGGGAGCTGTTTTTT.

This rearrangement joins TRBV6-5 to TRBJ1-1; D remains ambiguous. Germline lookup yields CDR1 MNHEY and CDR2 SVGAGI. The V gene lost 6 bases and the J gene lost 1 base, with 9 bases spanning the gap. This CDR3 is built from 13 residues. For the CDR3, the DNA is TGTGCCAGCAGACTCCATAGGAACACTGAAGCTTTCTTT. Translating it yields CASRLHRNTEAFF.

The genes are TRBV18 and TRBJ1-1; possibly TRBD1 for D (6 bases). Trimming removed 5 bases at V and 0 bases at J, with 13 bases between. The CDR3 covers 15 residues. CDR1 is KGHSH and CDR2 is LQKENI in the germline V gene. CDR3: CASSTKTGMNTEAFF. The CDR3 DNA follows: TGTGCCAGCTCAACAAAGACAGGAATGAACACTGAAGCTTTCTTT.

The J gene is TRBJ1-1, the V gene TRBV6-5; D remains ambiguous. Per germline, CDR1 MNHEY and CDR2 SVGAGI. The CDR3 spans 11 residues. V was pared by 6 bases and J by 13 bases, with 15 bases between. CDR3 coding DNA: TGTGCCAGCAGGGACGGTCCCGAGGGTTTCTTT. Its translation: CASRDGPEGFF.

The V call is TRBV3-1 (or the pseudogene TRBV3-2), the J call TRBJ1-1; D gene uncertain. Germline values: CDR1 LGHDT, CDR2 YNNKEL (reference sequence). The CDR3 runs 14 residues. Trimming removed 1 base from V and 11 bases from J, with 17 bases in between. CDR3 in amino acids: CASSQVSYNSGAFF. The CDR3 nucleotides read TGTGCCAGCAGCCAAGTATCTTATAACAGCGGGGCTTTCTTT.

This sequence joins TRBV28 and TRBJ1-4; D may be TRBD1 (5 bases). Germline CDR1 is MDHEN and CDR2 is SYDVKM. V was shortened by 6 bases and J by 1 base, with 12 bases between the two germline ends. The CDR3 spans 15 residues. CDR3 nucleotides: TGTGCCAGCAGGCCGGGGGTCGGAACTAATGAAAAACTGTTTTTT. Its translation is CASRPGVGTNEKLFF.

The CDR3 DNA follows: TGTGCCAGCAGCCAAGTCAGCGGACCCGAGCAGTTCTTC. Its translation is CASSQVSGPEQFF. The rearrangement links TRBV3-1 (or the pseudogene TRBV3-2) to TRBJ2-1; D possibly corresponds to TRBD2 (5 bases). The CDR3 loop spans 13 amino acids. Germline V gene data show CDR1 as LGHDT and CDR2 as YNNKEL (reference sequence). Trimming removed 1 base at V and 10 bases at J, with 11 bases between.

In DNA, the CDR3 is TGTGCCGACTTCCACACCGGGGAGCTGTTTTTT. It yields the protein CADFHTGELFF. The gene calls are TRBV5-8 and TRBJ2-2; no definite D call. Germline V gene lookup returns CDR1 SGHTS and CDR2 YDEGEE. The CDR3 covers 11 residues. V was trimmed by 10 bases and J by 3 bases, leaving 7 bases between them. Filled out from reference TRBV5-8 and TRBJ2-2, the complete variable domain reads EAGVTQSPTHLIKTRGQQATLRCSPISGHTSVYWYQQALGLGLQFLLWYDEGEERNRGNFPPRFSGRQFPNYSSELNVNALELEDSALYLCADFHTGELFFGEGSRLTVL.

The CDR3 region is CASSSAHRGRSPLHF. The CDR3 coding sequence is TGTGCCAGCAGTTCTGCTCACAGGGGGCGATCACCCCTCCACTTT. The chain employs TRBV28 and TRBJ1-6; 9 nucleotides line up with TRBD1. The CDR3 covers 15 residues. Trimming at V came to 4 bases and at J to 10 bases, leaving 8 bases not matched to a gene. Germline values: CDR1 MDHEN, CDR2 SYDVKM.

The table lists this clone with a few counts. The rearrangement uses TRBV14 and TRBJ2-3; unclear D gene. The germline V gene has CDR1 SGHDN and CDR2 FVKESK. CDR3 length: 11 amino acids. The V end was cut by 1 base, the J end by 8 bases, with 4 bases between. For the CDR3, the DNA is TGTGCCAGCAGCCAAGTTCGTACGCAGTATTTT. It encodes CASSQVRTQYF.

This sequence joins TRBV19 and TRBJ1-5, with TRBD1 identical over 12 bases. V dropped 5 bases and J dropped 1; count of bases not matched to a gene: 12. Looked up from germline, CDR1 is LNHDA and CDR2 is SQIVND (reference sequence). The CDR3 runs 19 residues. The CDR3 DNA is TGTGCCAGTAGTCCGGGACAGGGGGCGAGTAGAGACAGCAATCAGCCCCAGCATTTT. As protein: CASSPGQGASRDSNQPQHF.

This clone was found a few times. V usage is TRBV14 and J usage is TRBJ2-7; 11 nucleotides match TRBD2. With 3 bases clipped from V and 3 bases from J, the junction kept 13 bases outside the gene matches. CDR1 and CDR2 (germline): SGHDN, FVKESK. The CDR3 is 18 amino acids. CDR3 in amino acids: CASSQGSLAGGLGYEQYF. The CDR3 nucleotides read TGTGCCAGCAGCCAGGGTAGTCTAGCGGGAGGCCTAGGCTACGAGCAGTACTTC.

The gene calls are TRBV11-2 and TRBJ2-5, with D possibly TRBD2 on 5 matching bases. The ends were cut back, 2 bases at V and 0 bases at J, with 7 bases in the middle. Germline V gene data show CDR1 as SGHAT and CDR2 as FQNNGV. This CDR3 is 14 amino acids long. The CDR3 region has the DNA TGTGCCAGCAGCTTACAGCGGAACCAAGAGACCCAGTACTTC. It is translated as CASSLQRNQETQYF.

The J gene is TRBJ1-2, the V gene TRBV19; 7 bases are a match to TRBD1. The CDR3 is made up of 11 amino acids. Looked up from germline, CDR1 is LNHDA and CDR2 is SQIVND (reference sequence). The V gene end was trimmed by 8 bases and the J gene end by 4 bases; junction bases not matched to a gene: 1. CDR3 DNA: TGTGCCAGTTCAGGGGGCTATGGCTACACCTTC. Protein sequence: CASSGGYGYTF. Supplemented by reference TRBV19 and TRBJ1-2, the full variable domain reads DGGITQSPKYLFRKEGQNVTLSCEQNLNHDAMYWYRQDPGQGLRLIYYSQIVNDFQKGDIAEGYSVSREKKESFPLTVTSAQKNPTAFYLCASSGGYGYTFGSGTRLTVV.

The V call is TRBV28, the J call TRBJ1-2; TRBD1 might be the D (6 bases). CDR1 is MDHEN and CDR2 is SYDVKM in the germline V gene. V lost 2 bases and J 6 bases, leaving 13 bases between the germline ends. CDR3 size: 14 residues. In DNA, the CDR3 is TGTGCCAGCAGTTTACCCGCAGGGGTGGATGGCTACACCTTC. Amino acid sequence: CASSLPAGVDGYTF.

The chain has TRBV24-1 and TRBJ2-3; 11 bases are shared with TRBD2. CDR3 length equals 16 residues. Germline CDR1 reads KGHDR; CDR2 reads SFDVKD. Unmatched junction bases numbered 3, after V lost 0 bases and J lost 5 bases. This CDR3 is CATSDLRLAGGDTQYF. CDR3 DNA: TGTGCCACCAGTGATTTGAGGCTAGCGGGGGGAGATACGCAGTATTTT.